The present entry profiles one TCR beta chain with its context. This clonotype has a handful of counts. There is no known antigen for this receptor. A much bigger clone sits one base away, suggesting this may be a read error. The data were taken from a study of Graves' ophthalmopathy and Graves' hyperthyroidism (dated by TCRdb to 2016 to 2018). For context, the study as a whole: Hyperthyroidism was considered stable if no progression to ophthalmopathy occurred within 18 months of follow-up. In total, approximately 130 blood samples were TCR-sequenced: around 42 ophthalmopathy, roughly 80 hyperthyroidism and about 17 hyperthyroidism-to-ophthalmopathy patients. To explore V-J signatures that separate ophthalmopathy from hyperthyroidism, a discovery set of about a hundred patients was enrolled, consisting of fewer than 45 with ophthalmopathy and approximately 57 with stable hyperthyroidism. An independent validation cohort was composed of approximately 18 hyperthyroidism patients and around 16 patients who later progressed from hyperthyroidism to ophthalmopathy. After sampling, hyperthyroidism patients received methimazole starting at 30 mg daily, and ophthalmopathy patients received high-dose intravenous methylprednisolone. The study used signatures of the TCR beta repertoire to tell Graves' ophthalmopathy apart from Graves' hyperthyroidism and to predict which patients would progress to ophthalmopathy. T-cell repertoires of thyroid tissue and blood were compared in 5 or 6 hyperthyroidism patients. Broad study findings and their caveats: In cross-validation, the 13-signature model distinguished ophthalmopathy from stable hyperthyroidism with 85% to 90% sensitivity and approximately 81% specificity, and in the test set the corresponding values were around 80% and 75%. In validation, the model predicted ophthalmopathy progression with roughly 68% sensitivity and approximately 72% specificity; about a dozen predicted patients were CT-confirmed with GO in a median of approximately 6.5 months. No statistical method was used to predetermine the sample size, and group allocation was not hidden from the investigators. Most expanded thyroid clonotypes with a frequency above 0.001 also appeared in blood, which suggests that blood repertoires may reflect the immune response in the thyroid.

Hyperthyroidism patients were newly diagnosed, were aged 18 to 65 years, and had a disease duration under 2 months. Patients with other autoimmune diseases, uncontrolled infections, pregnancy or lactation were excluded. Diagnosis was based on clinical symptoms, serum thyroxine, TRAb, thyroid ultrasound and orbital computed tomography. Total RNA was extracted with Trizol reagent and quality-checked on an Agilent 2100 Bioanalyzer. For repertoire sequencing, TCR beta CDR3 regions were amplified from RNA transcripts. The first round was an RT-PCR using HTBI primers with the Qiagen OneStep RT-PCR kit, and this first round was followed by a second-round multiplex PCR, then size selection and purification. Libraries were sequenced on an Illumina HiSeq2000 using paired-end 100 bp reads. As for the original processing: SOAPnuke was used to process the reads, throwing out any read that had adapters, had uncalled bases, had a mean Phred below 15, or lacked an exact constant-primer or identifier match. COPE v1.2.5 was used to merge high-quality paired reads. Each unique nucleotide sequence was defined as a clonotype, and clonotypes were aligned to IMGT TRB V, D and J references with MiTCR v1.1. The analysis was limited to V-J combinations with a frequency above 0.0001, which together covered approximately 99% of repertoires. A TCR clonal expansion and chaos score per V-J combination was defined as the ratio of F50 clonal expansion to chaos observed in the TCRdist matrix. Welch's t-statistics and random forest were used to reduce the features to about 12 V-J combinations, which were then used as input to a naive Bayes classifier. The similarity between thyroid and blood repertoires was quantified using the Morisita-Horn index. TCRdb ran its own pipeline on the public reads, namely fastp trimming at Q25 and MiXCR clone calling, and kept in-frame beta chains. Rows are combined by CDR3 protein, so each entry shows the most common genes and DNA. Here the V and J calls rest on TCRdb's processing, not on the authors' analysis. The sample table records 450,000 to 600,000 distinct CDR3 sequences; about two fifths of these occur just once. The ten largest account for approximately 4.1% of the sample.

The sequenced sample consisted of peripheral blood or thyroid tissue (not recorded which). The receptor was derived from an adult man with Graves' hyperthyroidism.

In nucleotide form, the sequence is TGTGCCAGCAGTTTAGTGGGGACAGGGTACACTGAAGTTTTCTTT. Its coded protein is CASSLVGTGYTEVFF. The V gene is TRBV12-3 or TRBV12-4 and the J gene is TRBJ1-1; a stretch of 9 junction bases matches TRBD1. The CDR3 goes from the cysteine to the phenylalanine over 15 residues. Of all the DNA, just the CDR3 is kept, 45 bases in frame from base 1.